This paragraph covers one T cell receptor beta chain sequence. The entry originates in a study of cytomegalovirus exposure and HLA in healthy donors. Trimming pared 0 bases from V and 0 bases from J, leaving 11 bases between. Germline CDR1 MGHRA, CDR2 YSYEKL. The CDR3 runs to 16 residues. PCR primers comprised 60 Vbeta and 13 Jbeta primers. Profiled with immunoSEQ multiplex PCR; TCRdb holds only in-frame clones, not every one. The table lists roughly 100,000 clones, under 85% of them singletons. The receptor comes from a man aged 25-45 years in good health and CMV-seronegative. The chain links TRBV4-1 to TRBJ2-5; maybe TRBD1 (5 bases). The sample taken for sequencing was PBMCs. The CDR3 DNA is TGCGCCAGCAGCCAAGAATATAAGGGGTACCAAGAGACCCAGTACTTC. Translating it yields CASSQEYKGYQETQYF.